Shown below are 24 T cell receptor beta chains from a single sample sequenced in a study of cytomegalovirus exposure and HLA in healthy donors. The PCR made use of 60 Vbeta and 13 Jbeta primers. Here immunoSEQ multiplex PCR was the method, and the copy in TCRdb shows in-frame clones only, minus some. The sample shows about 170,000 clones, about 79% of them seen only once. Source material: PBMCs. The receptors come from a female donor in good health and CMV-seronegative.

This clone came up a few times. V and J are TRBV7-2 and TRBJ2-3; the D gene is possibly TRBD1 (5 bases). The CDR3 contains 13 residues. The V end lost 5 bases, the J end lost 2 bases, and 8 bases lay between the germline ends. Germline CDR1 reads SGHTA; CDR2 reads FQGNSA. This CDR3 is CASSGRVTDTQYF. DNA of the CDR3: TGTGCCAGCAGCGGCAGGGTCACAGATACGCAGTATTTT.

This chain's CDR3 is CASSIEGGKTQYF. The CDR3 nucleotides are TGTGCCAGTAGTATAGAGGGGGGGAAGACCCAGTACTTC. The chain couples TRBV19 to TRBJ2-5, with 7 bases that match TRBD2. J lost 6 bases, V lost 0 bases, and 1 base had no gene match. This CDR3 is 13 amino acids long. Germline V gene data show CDR1 as LNHDA and CDR2 as SQIVND (reference sequence).

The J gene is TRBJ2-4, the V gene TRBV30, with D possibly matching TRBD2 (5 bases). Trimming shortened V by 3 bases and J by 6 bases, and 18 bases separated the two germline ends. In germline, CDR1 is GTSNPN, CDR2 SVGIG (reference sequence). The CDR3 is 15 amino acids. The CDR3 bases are TGTGCCTGGAGACTTAGGGAGTCACAGAGAAACATTCAGTACTTC. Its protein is CAWRLRESQRNIQYF.

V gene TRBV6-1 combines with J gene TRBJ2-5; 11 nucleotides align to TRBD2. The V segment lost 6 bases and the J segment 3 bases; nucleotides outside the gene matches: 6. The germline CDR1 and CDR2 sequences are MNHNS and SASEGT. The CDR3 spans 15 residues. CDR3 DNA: TGTGCCAGCAGCGCCGGGACTAGCGGAGAAGAGACCCAGTACTTC. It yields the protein CASSAGTSGEETQYF.

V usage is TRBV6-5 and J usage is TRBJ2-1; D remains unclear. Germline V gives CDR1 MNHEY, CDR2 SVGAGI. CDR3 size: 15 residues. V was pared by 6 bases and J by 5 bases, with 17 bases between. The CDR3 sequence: CASRADSRWNNEQFF. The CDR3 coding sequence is TGTGCCAGCAGGGCTGACTCCCGTTGGAACAATGAGCAGTTCTTC.

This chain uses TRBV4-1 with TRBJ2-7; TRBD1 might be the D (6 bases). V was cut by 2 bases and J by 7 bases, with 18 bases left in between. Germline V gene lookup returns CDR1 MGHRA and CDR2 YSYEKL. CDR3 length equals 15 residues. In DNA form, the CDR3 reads TGCGCCAGCAGCCAATCAGACAGGTCCCTGGGGGAGCAGTACTTC. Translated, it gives CASSQSDRSLGEQYF.

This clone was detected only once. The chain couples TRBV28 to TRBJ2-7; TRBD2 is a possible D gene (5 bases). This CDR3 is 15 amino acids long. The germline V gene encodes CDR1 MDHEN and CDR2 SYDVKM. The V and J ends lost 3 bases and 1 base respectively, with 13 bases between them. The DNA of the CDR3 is TGTGCCAGCAGTTTGGCGGGTGCGATTTCCTACGAGCAGTACTTC. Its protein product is CASSLAGAISYEQYF.

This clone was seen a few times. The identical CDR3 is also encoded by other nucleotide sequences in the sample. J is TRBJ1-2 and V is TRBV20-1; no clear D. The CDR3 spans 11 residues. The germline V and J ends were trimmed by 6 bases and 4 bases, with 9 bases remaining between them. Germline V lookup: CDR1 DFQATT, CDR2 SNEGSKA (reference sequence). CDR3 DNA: TGCAGTGCAGCGAGAGGCTATGGCTACACCTTC. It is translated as CSAARGYGYTF.

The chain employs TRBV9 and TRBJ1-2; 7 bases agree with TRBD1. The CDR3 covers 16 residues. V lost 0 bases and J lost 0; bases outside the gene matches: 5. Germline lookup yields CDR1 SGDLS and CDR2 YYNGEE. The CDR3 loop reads CASSVEGQAANYGYTF. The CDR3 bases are TGTGCCAGCAGCGTAGAAGGACAGGCGGCTAACTATGGCTACACCTTC.

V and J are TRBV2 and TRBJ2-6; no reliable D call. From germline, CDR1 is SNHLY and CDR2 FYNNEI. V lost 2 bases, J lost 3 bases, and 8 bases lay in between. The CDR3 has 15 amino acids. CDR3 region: CASSEWALGANVLTF. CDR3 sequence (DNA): TGTGCCAGCAGTGAATGGGCCCTTGGGGCCAACGTCCTGACTTTC.

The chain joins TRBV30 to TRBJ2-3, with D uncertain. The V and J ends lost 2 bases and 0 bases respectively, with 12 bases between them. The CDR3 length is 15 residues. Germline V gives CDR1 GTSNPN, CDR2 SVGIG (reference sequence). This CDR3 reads CAWSRVRASTDTQYF. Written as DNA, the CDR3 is TGTGCCTGGAGTCGCGTCCGTGCTAGCACAGATACGCAGTATTTT.

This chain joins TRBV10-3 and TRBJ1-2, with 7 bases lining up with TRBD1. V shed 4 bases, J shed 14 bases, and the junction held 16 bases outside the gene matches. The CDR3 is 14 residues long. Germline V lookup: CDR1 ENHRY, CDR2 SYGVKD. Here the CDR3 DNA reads TGTGCCATCAGTGGTACAGGGGCTTCGAGGGGGAGGACCTTC. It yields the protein CAISGTGASRGRTF.

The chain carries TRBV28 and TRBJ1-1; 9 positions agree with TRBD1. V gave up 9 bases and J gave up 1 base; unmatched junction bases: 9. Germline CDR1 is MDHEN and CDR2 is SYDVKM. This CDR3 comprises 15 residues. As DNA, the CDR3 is TGTGCCAGTATACCGGGACAGGGCAAGAACACTGAAGCTTTCTTT. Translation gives CASIPGQGKNTEAFF.

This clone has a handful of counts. The CDR3 protein is CAWSWLREPRIQYF. The CDR3 DNA sequence: TGTGCCTGGAGTTGGCTCCGGGAGCCACGCATTCAGTACTTC. J is TRBJ2-4 and V is TRBV30, with D maybe TRBD2 (6 bases). Germline V gene lookup returns CDR1 GTSNPN and CDR2 SVGIG (reference sequence). The V end lost 2 bases, the J end lost 9 bases, and 17 bases lay between the germline ends. The CDR3 is 14 amino acids.

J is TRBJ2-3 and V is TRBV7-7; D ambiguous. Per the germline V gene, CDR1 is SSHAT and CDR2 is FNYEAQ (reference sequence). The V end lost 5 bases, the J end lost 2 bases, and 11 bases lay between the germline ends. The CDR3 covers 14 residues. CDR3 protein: CASSPYAATDTQYF. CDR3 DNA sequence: TGTGCCAGCAGCCCCTATGCGGCCACAGATACGCAGTATTTT.

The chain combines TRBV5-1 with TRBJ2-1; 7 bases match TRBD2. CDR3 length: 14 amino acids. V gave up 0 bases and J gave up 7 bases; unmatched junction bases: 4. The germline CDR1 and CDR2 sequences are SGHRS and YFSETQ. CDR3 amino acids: CASSLVLATNEQFF. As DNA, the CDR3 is TGCGCCAGCAGCTTGGTACTAGCGACTAATGAGCAGTTCTTC.

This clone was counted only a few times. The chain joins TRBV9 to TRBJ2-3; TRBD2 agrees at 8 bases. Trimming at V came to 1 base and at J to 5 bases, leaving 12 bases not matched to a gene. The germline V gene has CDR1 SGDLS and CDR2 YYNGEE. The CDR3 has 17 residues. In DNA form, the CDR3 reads TGTGCCAGCAGCGTATCCGGGGCGGGGGGCCGGGTAGATACGCAGTATTTT. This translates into CASSVSGAGGRVDTQYF.

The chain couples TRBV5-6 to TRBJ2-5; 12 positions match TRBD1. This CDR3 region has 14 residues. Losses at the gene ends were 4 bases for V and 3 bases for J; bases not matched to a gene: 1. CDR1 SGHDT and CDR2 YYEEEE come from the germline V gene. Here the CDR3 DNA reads TGTGCCAGCAGCGGGACAGGGGGCGAAGAGACCCAGTACTTC. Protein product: CASSGTGGEETQYF.

In DNA, the CDR3 is TGTGCCAGCAGTCTCACAGTCACCGGGGAGCTGTTTTTT. Protein product: CASSLTVTGELFF. V gene TRBV28 combines with J gene TRBJ2-2; D remains ambiguous. The germline V gene encodes CDR1 MDHEN and CDR2 SYDVKM. V gave up 5 bases and J gave up 4 bases, with 8 bases separating them. The CDR3 covers 13 residues.

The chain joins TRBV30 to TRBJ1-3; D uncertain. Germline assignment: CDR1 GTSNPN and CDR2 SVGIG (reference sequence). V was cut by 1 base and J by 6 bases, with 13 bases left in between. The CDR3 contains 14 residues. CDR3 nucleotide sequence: TGTGCCTGGAGTGCGACGGGCGGACTAAACACCATATATTTT. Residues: CAWSATGGLNTIYF.

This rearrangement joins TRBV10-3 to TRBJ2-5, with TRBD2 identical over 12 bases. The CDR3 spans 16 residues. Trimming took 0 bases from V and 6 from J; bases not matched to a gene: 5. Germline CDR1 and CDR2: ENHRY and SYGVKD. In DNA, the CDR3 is TGTGCCATCAGTGAGTCCGGACTAGCGGGGTTCAAGACCCAGTACTTC. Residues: CAISESGLAGFKTQYF.

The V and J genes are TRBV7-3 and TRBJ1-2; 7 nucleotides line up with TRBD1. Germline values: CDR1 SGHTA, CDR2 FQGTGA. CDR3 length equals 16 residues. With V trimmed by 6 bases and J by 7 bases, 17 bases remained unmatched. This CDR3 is CASRQTFPGGRLGYTF. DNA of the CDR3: TGTGCCAGCAGACAAACTTTCCCAGGGGGGAGGCTTGGCTACACCTTC. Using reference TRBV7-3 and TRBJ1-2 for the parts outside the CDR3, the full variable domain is GAGVSQTPSNKVTEKGKYVELRCDPISGHTALYWYRQSLGQGPEFLIYFQGTGAADDSGLPNDRFFAVRPEGSVSTLKIQRTERGDSAVYLCASRQTFPGGRLGYTFGSGTRLTVV.

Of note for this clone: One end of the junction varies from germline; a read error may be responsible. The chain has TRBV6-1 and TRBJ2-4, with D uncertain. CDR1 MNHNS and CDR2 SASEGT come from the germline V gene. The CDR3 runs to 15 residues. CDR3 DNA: TGTGCCAGCAGTGAAGGGAAAAGGCCGGTAAACAGTCAGTACTTC. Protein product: CASSEGKRPVNSQYF.

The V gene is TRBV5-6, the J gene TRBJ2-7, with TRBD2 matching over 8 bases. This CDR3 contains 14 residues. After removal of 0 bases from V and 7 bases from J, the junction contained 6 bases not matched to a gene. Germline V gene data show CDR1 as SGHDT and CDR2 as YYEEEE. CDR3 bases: TGTGCCAGCAGCTTGGTCGGGAGGGCAGATGAGCAGTACTTC. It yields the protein CASSLVGRADEQYF.